The rows below give T cell receptor beta chains drawn from one sample of a study of lymphopenia after photon versus proton radiotherapy. The method was immunoSEQ multiplex PCR; TCRdb's version includes in-frame clones alone and lacks a portion of them. This table holds approximately 58,000 clones, around four fifths found once. This material consisted of peripheral blood, taken from a patient treated with photon-based radiotherapy. These receptors originate from a man in his forties or fifties with gastric cancer. Both conserved end residues are part of each CDR3. D genes are given only for firm matches.

j_call,v_call,d_call,cdr3_aa
TRBJ2-7,TRBV2,-,CASSEGYEQYF
TRBJ2-2,TRBV27,-,CASSLGQTNTGELFF
TRBJ2-3,TRBV6-1,-,CASELAVGDTQYF
TRBJ1-2,TRBV5-1,-,CASSSDTGYGYTF
TRBJ2-1,TRBV4-3,-,CASSQDWLPHNEQFF
TRBJ2-7,TRBV18,-,CASSPGFSSYEQYF
TRBJ2-7,TRBV28,-,CASSRPSGSRSYEQYF
TRBJ1-2,TRBV7-2,-,CASSLGASYGYTF
TRBJ2-3,TRBV2,-,CASSLVGNTQYF
TRBJ2-7,TRBV14,-,CASSQGQGTQYEQYF
TRBJ2-1,TRBV6-1,TRBD1,CASSLGQGYNEQFF
TRBJ2-1,TRBV7-9,-,CASSLDGTPRNEQFF
TRBJ2-1,TRBV19,-,CASSIYGDYNEQFF
TRBJ2-5,TRBV2,-,CASSEARAGTQYF
TRBJ2-1,TRBV10-1,-,CASSRDQSSYNEQFF
TRBJ1-1,TRBV5-1,-,CASSFSMNTEAFF
TRBJ2-2,TRBV4-2,-,CASSQDRGLYTGELFF
TRBJ2-1,TRBV14,-,CASSLLLYGDNNEQFF
TRBJ2-5,TRBV30,-,CAWSVLPRNQETQYF
TRBJ2-7,TRBV11-1,-,CASSSKTQGGSYEQYF
TRBJ2-3,TRBV5-8,-,CASSLEWGSTDTQYF
TRBJ2-2,TRBV15,TRBD2,CATSRVRSGSLELFF
TRBJ1-2,TRBV2,TRBD1,CASRGQDLNYGYTF
TRBJ2-1,TRBV28,-,CASRGESYNEQFF
TRBJ1-1,TRBV29-1,TRBD1,CSVEVRTGITEAFF
TRBJ2-3,TRBV6-5,TRBD2,CASSYSIAGLTDTQYF
TRBJ2-2,TRBV11-3,-,CASMDRGTGELFF
TRBJ1-5,TRBV5-1,TRBD1,CASSLGGSTGTDQPQHF
TRBJ2-5,TRBV1,-,CTSSQDRKQGLRGQETQYF
TRBJ2-4,TRBV7-9,-,CASSLAGKAKNIQYF
TRBJ2-1,TRBV13,TRBD2,CASSPSLSGGEQFF
TRBJ2-2,TRBV5-4,-,CASSFILESTGELFF
TRBJ2-7,TRBV6-5,TRBD1,CASSYSSAGTDYEQYF
TRBJ2-3,TRBV2,-,CASSDTGLGDTQYF
TRBJ1-2,TRBV14,-,CASSQGHSYGYTF